Below, 32 T cell receptor beta chains from the same sample are listed, as sequenced in a study of spatial heterogeneity in lung cancer. The time point here: blood at routine non-recurrence follow-up after resection. The authors sequenced whole RNA from tumor, nontumor lung or frozen PBMC without sorting. TCRdb independently ran MiXCR on the 5' RACE reads; one entry per CDR3 protein. The repertoire consists of roughly 120,000 distinct CDR3 sequences, with approximately 12% occurring once and the leading ten covering 16%. This material consisted of PBMCs, taken at follow-up. These receptors all come from a male donor with early-stage non-small cell lung cancer.

CDR3 in DNA: TGCGCCAGCAGCTCCTCGGGGATGAACACTGAAGCTTTCTTT. As protein: CASSSSGMNTEAFF. V gene TRBV5-1 combines with J gene TRBJ1-1; D not certain. V was shortened by 3 bases and J by 0 bases, with 9 bases between the two germline ends. The CDR3 is made up of 14 amino acids. CDR1 is SGHRS and CDR2 is YFSETQ in the germline V gene.

By share, this clonotype ranks as medium-sized (0.01 to 0.1%). DNA for the CDR3: TGTGCCAGCAGTCCCCGGGCCCAGAGACAGCCCCAGCATTTT. Translated: CASSPRAQRQPQHF. V is TRBV28 and J is TRBJ1-5; D call uncertain. Germline V gene lookup returns CDR1 MDHEN and CDR2 SYDVKM. V lost 5 bases and J lost 7, with 15 bases in between. The CDR3 runs 14 residues.

Many counts were recorded for this clonotype. V and J are TRBV7-2 and TRBJ2-5, with D possibly TRBD1 on 6 matching bases. In germline, CDR1 is SGHTA, CDR2 FQGNSA. The CDR3 totals 13 residues. Between the trimmed V and J ends, which lost 5 bases and 6 bases, there was a span of 13 bases. The CDR3 protein is CASSTGTVKTQYF. CDR3 DNA sequence: TGTGCCAGCAGCACAGGGACGGTGAAGACCCAGTACTTC.

This clonotype was detected ten times or more. The chain links TRBV27 to TRBJ2-4; tentatively, D is TRBD2 (6 bases). CDR1 and CDR2 (germline): MNHEY, SMNVEV (reference sequence). CDR3 size: 15 residues. V lost 3 bases and J lost 4, with 13 bases in between. CDR3 sequence reads: CASSLEGLEKNIQYF. Written as DNA, the CDR3 is TGTGCCAGCAGTTTGGAGGGGCTGGAGAAAAACATTCAGTACTTC.

The rearrangement links TRBV19 to TRBJ1-2; 7 bases align to TRBD1. The V gene's germline CDR1 is LNHDA and CDR2 SQIVND (reference sequence). This CDR3 spans 18 amino acids. With V trimmed by 3 bases and J by 1 base, 14 bases remained unmatched. The DNA of the CDR3 is TGTGCCAGTAGTATCACCCTGAATCCGGGACAGCTTAACTATGGCTACACCTTC. Translating it yields CASSITLNPGQLNYGYTF.

The rearrangement uses TRBV10-3 and TRBJ2-7, with 12 bases identical to TRBD1. Germline CDR1 and CDR2: ENHRY and SYGVKD. CDR3 length: 14 residues. V dropped 5 bases and J dropped 6; count of bases not matched to a gene: 5. CDR3 bases: TGTGCCATCAGTCTGGGACAGGGGGCACGCGAGCAGTACTTC. This encodes CAISLGQGAREQYF.

This clonotype was seen a few times. This chain joins TRBV11-2 and TRBJ1-6, with D perhaps matching TRBD1 (5 bases). In germline, CDR1 is SGHAT, CDR2 FQNNGV. Trimming pared 4 bases from V and 6 bases from J, leaving 25 bases between. The CDR3 consists of 19 residues. The CDR3 sequence is CASSSISGFPGRANSPLHF. In nucleotides, the CDR3 is TGTGCCAGCAGCTCAATTAGTGGGTTCCCGGGACGGGCTAATTCACCCCTCCACTTT.

This clonotype was counted between two and nine times. The J gene is TRBJ2-3, the V gene TRBV25-1; no definite D call. The CDR3 has 11 amino acids. The germline V and J ends were trimmed by 10 bases and 4 bases, with 9 bases remaining between them. Germline V gene data show CDR1 as MGHDK and CDR2 as SYGVNS. The CDR3 bases are TGTGCCACCGCATTTGCAGATACGCAGTATTTT. Its protein is CATAFADTQYF.

This clonotype has ten or more counts. The chain is built from TRBV7-2 and TRBJ2-1, with 8 bases matching TRBD2. With V trimmed by 5 bases and J by 12 bases, 3 bases remained unmatched. The germline V gene has CDR1 SGHTA and CDR2 FQGNSA. The CDR3 covers 11 residues. CDR3 residues: CASSLRGGQFF. DNA for the CDR3: TGTGCCAGCAGCCTCCGGGGGGGGCAGTTCTTC.

This clonotype occurred a few times. V usage is TRBV20-1 and J usage is TRBJ2-5; no definite D call. The CDR3 contains 13 residues. Germline values: CDR1 DFQATT, CDR2 SNEGSKA (reference sequence). Trimming removed 4 bases from V and 5 bases from J, with 14 bases in between. The CDR3 DNA is TGCAGTGCTATCTCACCCGATCGGGAGACCCAGTACTTC. Its protein product is CSAISPDRETQYF.

The table lists this clonotype with many counts. The chain employs TRBV7-9 and TRBJ1-6, with TRBD1 matching over 7 bases. Germline assignment: CDR1 SEHNR and CDR2 FQNEAQ (reference sequence). V shed 7 bases and J 10 bases; nucleotides not matched to a gene: 10. The CDR3 length is 14 residues. In nucleotides, the CDR3 is TGTGCCAGCACATGGACAGGCGCGCGATCACCCCTCCACTTT. Translation gives CASTWTGARSPLHF.

This clonotype was recorded at least ten times. This rearrangement joins TRBV4-1 to TRBJ1-5, with TRBD1 identical over 7 bases. V was pared by 1 base and J by 5 bases, with 8 bases of the junction left unmatched. CDR1 and CDR2 from the germline V gene are MGHRA and YSYEKL. This CDR3 comprises 16 residues. The CDR3 here is CASSQGGTAYHQPQHF. In DNA, the CDR3 is TGCGCCAGCAGCCAAGGAGGGACAGCCTACCATCAGCCCCAGCATTTT.

This clonotype was seen many times. This sequence joins TRBV4-3 and TRBJ2-3; D gene ambiguous. The V gene lost 0 bases and the J gene lost 4 bases, with 8 bases spanning the gap. This CDR3 comprises 14 residues. Germline V lookup: CDR1 LGHNA, CDR2 YSLEER. The CDR3 nucleotides are TGCGCCAGCAGCCAAGATTTTCAATCAGATACGCAGTATTTT. Its protein is CASSQDFQSDTQYF.

This clonotype was detected only a few times. The CDR3 reads CASSFESTGELFF. The CDR3 bases are TGTGCCAGCAGCTTCGAGTCCACCGGGGAGCTGTTTTTT. The chain recombines TRBV11-3 with TRBJ2-2; no clear D. The germline V gene encodes CDR1 SGHNT and CDR2 YENEEA. Trimming took off 3 bases at V and 4 bases at J, with 6 bases between the two ends. The CDR3 covers 13 residues.

This clonotype was found a few times. The chain links TRBV9 to TRBJ1-1; the match to TRBD1 covers 9 bases. Germline loops: CDR1 SGDLS, CDR2 YYNGEE. With 4 bases clipped from V and 3 bases from J, the junction kept 13 bases outside the gene matches. The CDR3 runs to 17 residues. The CDR3 spells CASSPRDRVFSDTEAFF. DNA of the CDR3: TGTGCCAGCAGCCCCAGGGACAGGGTCTTCTCGGACACTGAAGCTTTCTTT. Full variable domain (rest looked up from reference TRBV9 and TRBJ1-1): DSGVTQTPKHLITATGQRVTLRCSPRSGDLSVYWYQQSLDQGLQFLIQYYNGEERAKGNILERFSAQQFPDLHSELNLSSLELGDSALYFCASSPRDRVFSDTEAFFGQGTRLTVV.

This chain joins TRBV5-1 and TRBJ1-2, with D unclear. The V gene's germline CDR1 is SGHRS and CDR2 YFSETQ. Trimming removed 2 bases from V and 0 bases from J, with 11 bases in between. This CDR3 is built from 15 residues. This CDR3 is CASSFEGLTNYGYTF. The CDR3 DNA sequence: TGCGCCAGCAGCTTCGAGGGTCTGACTAACTATGGCTACACCTTC.

This chain joins TRBV7-9 and TRBJ1-1, with D uncertain. This CDR3 region has 12 residues. The V gene's germline CDR1 is SEHNR and CDR2 FQNEAQ (reference sequence). Trimming removed 5 bases from V and 7 bases from J, with 11 bases in between. Written as DNA, the CDR3 is TGTGCCAGCAGCCTCATGGCCCTTGAAGCTTTCTTT. It is translated as CASSLMALEAFF.

The rearrangement uses TRBV20-1 and TRBJ2-3; 7 bases are shared with TRBD2. Germline-derived CDR1 and CDR2 are DFQATT and SNEGSKA (reference sequence). This CDR3 is 13 amino acids long. Trimming cost V 6 bases and J 4 bases; bases outside gene matches: 7. In DNA, the CDR3 is TGCAGTGCCGGCGCGACTAGCTCAGATACGCAGTATTTT. Amino acid sequence: CSAGATSSDTQYF.

This clonotype was counted a few times. The rearrangement uses TRBV7-2 and TRBJ2-6; tentatively, D is TRBD2 (5 bases). The CDR3 spans 16 residues. Germline V gives CDR1 SGHTA, CDR2 FQGNSA. V lost 5 bases and J 0 bases, leaving 11 bases between the germline ends. The CDR3 sequence is CASSPPGISGANVLTF. The DNA for the CDR3 is TGTGCCAGCAGCCCCCCCGGGATCTCTGGGGCCAACGTCCTGACTTTC.

The CDR3 sequence: CASSRTGNEQYF. CDR3 in DNA: TGTGCCAGCAGTAGGACAGGGAACGAGCAGTACTTC. The chain has TRBV6-6 and TRBJ2-7; 8 bases fit TRBD1. V lost 5 bases to trimming and J lost 5 bases; unmatched junction nucleotides: 2. This CDR3 region has 12 residues. CDR1 is MNHNY and CDR2 is SVGAGI in the germline V gene (reference sequence).

There are many counts of this clonotype. CDR3 region: CASSRTGSGEQYF. The CDR3 DNA reads TGTGCCAGCAGTCGGACAGGATCAGGCGAGCAGTACTTC. The genes are TRBV6-1 and TRBJ2-7, with 7 bases that match TRBD1. The CDR3 spans 13 residues. V lost 5 bases to trimming and J lost 6 bases; unmatched junction nucleotides: 7. CDR1 and CDR2 (germline): MNHNS, SASEGT.

This chain uses TRBV20-1 with TRBJ1-5; a weak D match, TRBD1 (6 bases). This CDR3 has 15 residues. The germline gives CDR1 DFQATT, CDR2 SNEGSKA (reference sequence). V lost 1 base to trimming and J lost 0 bases, with 10 bases between them. CDR3 DNA sequence: TGCAGTGCTAGAGCCGGGACATATAGCAATCAGCCCCAGCATTTT. It encodes CSARAGTYSNQPQHF.

The V call is TRBV12-5, the J call TRBJ1-5, with D perhaps matching TRBD1 (5 bases). The CDR3 loop spans 13 amino acids. Germline CDR1 reads LGHNT; CDR2 reads FRNRAP. V lost 3 bases to trimming and J lost 4 bases, with 7 bases between them. Written as DNA, the CDR3 is TGTGCTAGTGGTTTCGGGGGTAATCAGCCCCAGCATTTT. It codes for CASGFGGNQPQHF.

This clonotype turned up a few times. This chain links TRBV6-5 with TRBJ2-5; D may be TRBD1 (6 bases). Trimming stripped 2 bases from V and 4 bases from J, with 14 bases between. Germline V gene data show CDR1 as MNHEY and CDR2 as SVGAGI. The CDR3 contains 15 residues. CDR3 protein: CASSYSSGGGETQYF. The CDR3 DNA reads TGTGCCAGCAGTTACAGTTCTGGGGGCGGAGAGACCCAGTACTTC.

In this sample, this clonotype turned up many times. The rearrangement joins TRBV7-2 to TRBJ2-5; 7 bases map to TRBD2. With 5 bases clipped from V and 7 bases from J, the junction kept 16 bases outside the gene matches. Germline V lookup: CDR1 SGHTA, CDR2 FQGNSA. This CDR3 region has 16 residues. In nucleotides, the CDR3 is TGTGCCAGCAGCACTACAAGCGGGGCCCCGGGGGGGACCCAGTACTTC. Residues: CASSTTSGAPGGTQYF.

This clonotype was seen ten or more times. The chain links TRBV28 to TRBJ2-5; 11 bases are a match to TRBD2. CDR1 MDHEN and CDR2 SYDVKM come from the germline V gene. V dropped 6 bases and J dropped 3; count of bases not matched to a gene: 6. This CDR3 has 15 residues. The CDR3 region has the DNA TGTGCCAGCAGCAATAGCGGGGGGGCCGAAGAGACCCAGTACTTC. Encoded protein: CASSNSGGAEETQYF. Drawing the rest from reference TRBV28 and TRBJ2-5, the complete variable domain is DVKVTQSSRYLVKRTGEKVFLECVQDMDHENMFWYRQDPGLGLRLIYFSYDVKMKEKGDIPEGYSVSREKKERFSLILESASTNQTSMYLCASSNSGGAEETQYFGPGTRLLVL.

This clonotype has more than one count but fewer than ten. The chain is built from TRBV20-1 and TRBJ2-1; 10 bases map to TRBD1. The germline V gene encodes CDR1 DFQATT and CDR2 SNEGSKA (reference sequence). The CDR3 is 14 amino acids. Trimming removed 1 base from V and 6 bases from J; junction bases left unmatched: 3. CDR3 coding DNA: TGCAGTGCTAGAGGACAGGGGGCAGGCAATGAGCAGTTCTTC. It is translated as CSARGQGAGNEQFF.

The chain joins TRBV12-3 or TRBV12-4 to TRBJ2-3; 9 nucleotides line up with TRBD1. J lost 1 base, V lost 6 bases, and 8 bases had no gene match. This CDR3 comprises 16 residues. As DNA, the CDR3 is TGTGCCAGCAGCCTGGGACAGGGCGGGGGCACAGATACGCAGTATTTT. Translated, it gives CASSLGQGGGTDTQYF.

The table lists this clonotype with many counts. The V and J genes are TRBV5-1 and TRBJ1-1; 7 bases match TRBD1. Trimming at V came to 2 bases and at J to 5 bases, leaving 12 bases not matched to a gene. This CDR3 has 16 residues. Germline CDR1 reads SGHRS; CDR2 reads YFSETQ. CDR3 sequence reads: CASSFKTGTEGTEAFF. CDR3 coding DNA: TGCGCCAGCAGCTTTAAGACCGGGACAGAGGGGACTGAAGCTTTCTTT.

The chain recombines TRBV7-2 with TRBJ1-6; D is perhaps TRBD1 (5 bases). The CDR3 length is 15 residues. CDR1 and CDR2 (germline): SGHTA, FQGNSA. Trimming left V 2 bases short and J 7 bases short, with 12 bases between. The CDR3 spells CASSLQPGRNSPLHF. The DNA for the CDR3 is TGTGCCAGCAGCTTACAACCGGGACGGAATTCACCCCTCCACTTT.

This clonotype was seen a handful of times. The gene calls are TRBV7-2 and TRBJ1-6; TRBD1 agrees at 10 bases. The CDR3 spans 15 residues. The trim removed 3 bases at V and 9 bases at J, leaving 5 bases unmatched. Germline V gene data show CDR1 as SGHTA and CDR2 as FQGNSA. The CDR3 region has the DNA TGTGCCAGCAGCTTGACCGGGACAGGGGTTTCACCCCTCCACTTT. Protein sequence: CASSLTGTGVSPLHF.

This clonotype was seen a handful of times. The rearrangement links TRBV20-1 to TRBJ2-2; TRBD2 matches at 9 bases. CDR1 is DFQATT, CDR2 SNEGSKA, per germline (reference sequence). The CDR3 is made up of 15 amino acids. With 0 bases clipped from V and 6 bases from J, the junction kept 5 bases outside the gene matches. The CDR3 region is CSARDAPSGAGELFF. In DNA form, the CDR3 reads TGCAGTGCTAGAGATGCCCCTAGCGGGGCCGGGGAGCTGTTTTTT.